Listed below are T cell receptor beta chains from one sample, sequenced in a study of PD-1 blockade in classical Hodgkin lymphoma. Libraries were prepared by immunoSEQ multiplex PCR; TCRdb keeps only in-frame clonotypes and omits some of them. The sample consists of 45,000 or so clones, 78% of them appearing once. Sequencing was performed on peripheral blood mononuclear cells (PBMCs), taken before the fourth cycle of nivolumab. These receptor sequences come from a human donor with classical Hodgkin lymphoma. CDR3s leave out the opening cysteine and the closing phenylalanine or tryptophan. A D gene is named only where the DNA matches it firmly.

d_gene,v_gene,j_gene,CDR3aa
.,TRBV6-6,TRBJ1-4,ASSYSGGDEKLF
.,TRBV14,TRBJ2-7,ASIMVQGGYEQY
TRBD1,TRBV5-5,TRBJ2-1,ASSGLGDRGLNEQF
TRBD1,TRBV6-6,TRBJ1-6,ASGYRGQDNSPLH
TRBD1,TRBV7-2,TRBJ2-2,ASSRQGALPGELF
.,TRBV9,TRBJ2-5,ASSVNEETQY
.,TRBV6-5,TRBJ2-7,ASSYTDGAYEQY
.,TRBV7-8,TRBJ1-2,ASTLDLGYGYT
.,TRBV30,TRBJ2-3,AWRTGSTDTQY
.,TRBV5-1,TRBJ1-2,ASSLGGERGYT
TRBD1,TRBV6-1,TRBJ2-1,ASTRDRDNEQF
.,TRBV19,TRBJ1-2,ASTHTGRSNYGYT
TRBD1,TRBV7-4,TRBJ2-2,ASSYRDRDSRYRELF
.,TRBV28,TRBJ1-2,ASGGRGAGSHYGYT
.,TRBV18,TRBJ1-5,ASSQTGGQPQH
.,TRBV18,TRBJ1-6,ASSPGIGNSPLH
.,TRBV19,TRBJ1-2,ASSIEWDMANYGYT
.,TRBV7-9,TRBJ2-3,ASSFGGTDTQY
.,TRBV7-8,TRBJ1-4,ASSLGWGINEKLF
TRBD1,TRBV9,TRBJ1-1,ASSPGTGFEAF
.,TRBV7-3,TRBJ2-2,ASSPFAGPATGELF
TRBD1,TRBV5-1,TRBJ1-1,ASSPRTGNTEAF
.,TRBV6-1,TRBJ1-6,ASRGVGSYNSPLH
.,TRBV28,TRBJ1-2,ASSLMGARYGYT
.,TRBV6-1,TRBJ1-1,ASSELTGSGTEAF
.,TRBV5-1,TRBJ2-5,ASSLGRIQETQY
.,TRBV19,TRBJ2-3,ASTLSPNTDTQY
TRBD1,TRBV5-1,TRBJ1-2,ASSLDPGQTYGYT
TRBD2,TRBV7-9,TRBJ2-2,ASSLKGRGNTGELF